Below, one T cell receptor beta chain is given with its context. The antigen is unknown. Time point indicated: baseline pretreatment blood. Treatment meaning: 15 Gy SBRT to primary tumor, nephrectomy 4 weeks later. Blood was sampled at baseline, 2 weeks and 4 weeks after SBRT. Sequencing was performed with immunoSEQ multiplex PCR; in TCRdb, only in-frame clones are kept and a portion is missing. The table includes about 140,000 clones, roughly 80% detected once. The sample originates from a study of radiation and T cells in renal cell carcinoma. Overall study results and limits: From baseline, blood top tumor clonotypes peaked at 2 weeks post-radiation.

This TCR derives from a woman in her fifties or sixties with renal cell carcinoma. The source was blood, collected from a patient whose treatment included radiotherapy and nephrectomy.

DNA for the CDR3: TGTGCCAGCAGCTTAGTCCGGGACACGAAAGGCTACACCTTC. Its translation: CASSLVRDTKGYTF. This chain uses TRBV7-2 with TRBJ1-2; perhaps TRBD1 as D (6 bases). V dropped 1 base and J dropped 8 bases, with 14 bases sitting between them. Germline CDR1 is SGHTA and CDR2 is FQGNSA. This CDR3 is 14 amino acids long.